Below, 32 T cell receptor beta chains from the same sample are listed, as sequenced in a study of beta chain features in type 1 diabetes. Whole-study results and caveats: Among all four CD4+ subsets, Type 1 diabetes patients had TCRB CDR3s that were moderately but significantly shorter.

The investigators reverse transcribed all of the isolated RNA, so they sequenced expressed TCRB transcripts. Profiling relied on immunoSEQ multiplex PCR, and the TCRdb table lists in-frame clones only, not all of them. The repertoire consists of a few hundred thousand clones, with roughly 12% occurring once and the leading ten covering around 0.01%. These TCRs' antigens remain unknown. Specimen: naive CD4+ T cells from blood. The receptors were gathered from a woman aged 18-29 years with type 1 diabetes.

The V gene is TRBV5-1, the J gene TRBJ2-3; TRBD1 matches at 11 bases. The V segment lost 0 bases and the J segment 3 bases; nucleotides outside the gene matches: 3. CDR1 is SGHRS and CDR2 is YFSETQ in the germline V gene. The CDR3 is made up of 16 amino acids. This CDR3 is CASSLAGQGATDTQYF. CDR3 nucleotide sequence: TGCGCCAGCAGCTTGGCCGGACAGGGGGCAACAGATACGCAGTATTTT.

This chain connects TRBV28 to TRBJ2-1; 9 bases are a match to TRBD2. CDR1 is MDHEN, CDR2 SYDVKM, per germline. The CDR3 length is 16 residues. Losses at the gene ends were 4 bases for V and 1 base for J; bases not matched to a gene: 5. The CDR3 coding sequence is TGTGCCAGCAGTTCCGTGGCGGGAGGGTCCTACAATGAGCAGTTCTTC. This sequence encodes CASSSVAGGSYNEQFF.

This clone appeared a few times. For the CDR3, the DNA is TGTGCCAGCAGCGTAGGCGGTAGCGGGAGTACCGGGGAGCTGTTTTTT. It is translated as CASSVGGSGSTGELFF. This chain links TRBV9 with TRBJ2-2; 9 nucleotides align to TRBD2. The germline gives CDR1 SGDLS, CDR2 YYNGEE. CDR3 size: 16 residues. V was clipped by 0 bases and J by 5 bases; unmatched bases: 5.

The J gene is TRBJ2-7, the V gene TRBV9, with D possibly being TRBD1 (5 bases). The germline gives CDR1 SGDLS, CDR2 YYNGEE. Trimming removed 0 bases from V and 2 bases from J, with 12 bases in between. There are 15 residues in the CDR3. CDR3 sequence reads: CASSVGPDSAYEQYF. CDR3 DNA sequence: TGTGCCAGCAGCGTAGGCCCCGACAGCGCCTACGAGCAGTACTTC.

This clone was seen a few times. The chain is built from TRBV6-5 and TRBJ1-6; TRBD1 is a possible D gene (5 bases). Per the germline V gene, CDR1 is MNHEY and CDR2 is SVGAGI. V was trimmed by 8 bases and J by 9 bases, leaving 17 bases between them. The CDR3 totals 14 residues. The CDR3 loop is CASSRVPGRSPLHF. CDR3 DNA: TGTGCCAGCTCTAGGGTGCCAGGGCGTTCACCCCTCCACTTT.

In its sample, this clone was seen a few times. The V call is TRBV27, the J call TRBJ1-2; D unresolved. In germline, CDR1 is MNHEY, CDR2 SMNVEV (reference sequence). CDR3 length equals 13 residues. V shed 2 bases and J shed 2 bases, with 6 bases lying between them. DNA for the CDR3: TGTGCCAGCAGTTTAGCCGGGAACTATGGCTACACCTTC. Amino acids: CASSLAGNYGYTF.

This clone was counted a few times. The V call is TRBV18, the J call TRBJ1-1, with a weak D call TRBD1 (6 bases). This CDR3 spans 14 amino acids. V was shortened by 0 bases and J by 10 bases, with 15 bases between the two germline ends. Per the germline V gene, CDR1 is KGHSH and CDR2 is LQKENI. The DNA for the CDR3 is TGTGCCAGCTCACCACCCGGCGGGGGCCTGGTAGCTTTCTTT. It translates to CASSPPGGGLVAFF.

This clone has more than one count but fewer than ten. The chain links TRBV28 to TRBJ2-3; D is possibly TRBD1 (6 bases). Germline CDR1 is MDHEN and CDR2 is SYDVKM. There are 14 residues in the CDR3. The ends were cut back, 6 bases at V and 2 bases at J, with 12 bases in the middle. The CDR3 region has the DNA TGTGCCAGCAGAGGGACAAACCTCACAGATACGCAGTATTTT. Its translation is CASRGTNLTDTQYF. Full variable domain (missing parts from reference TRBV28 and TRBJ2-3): DVKVTQSSRYLVKRTGEKVFLECVQDMDHENMFWYRQDPGLGLRLIYFSYDVKMKEKGDIPEGYSVSREKKERFSLILESASTNQTSMYLCASRGTNLTDTQYFGPGTRLTVL.

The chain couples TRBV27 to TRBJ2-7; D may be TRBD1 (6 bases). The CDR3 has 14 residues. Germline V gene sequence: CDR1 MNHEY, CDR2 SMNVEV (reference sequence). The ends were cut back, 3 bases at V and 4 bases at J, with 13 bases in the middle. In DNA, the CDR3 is TGTGCCAGCAGTTTCTCGACAGGACCATACGAGCAGTACTTC. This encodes CASSFSTGPYEQYF.

This CDR3 reads CASSSNPGSTGNTIYF. Here the CDR3 DNA reads TGTGCCAGCAGCTCAAATCCGGGTTCTACTGGAAACACCATATATTTT. The chain uses TRBV9 and TRBJ1-3; D is uncertain. The V gene's germline CDR1 is SGDLS and CDR2 YYNGEE. V was trimmed by 4 bases and J by 2 bases, leaving 16 bases between them. The CDR3 runs to 16 residues.

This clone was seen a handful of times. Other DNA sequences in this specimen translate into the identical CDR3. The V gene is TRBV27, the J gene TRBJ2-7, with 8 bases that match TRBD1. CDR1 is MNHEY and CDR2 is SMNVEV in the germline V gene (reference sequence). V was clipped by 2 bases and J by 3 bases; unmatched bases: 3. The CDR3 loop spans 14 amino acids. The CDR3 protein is CASSLGTGLYEQYF. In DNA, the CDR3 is TGTGCCAGCAGTTTAGGGACAGGCCTCTACGAGCAGTACTTC.

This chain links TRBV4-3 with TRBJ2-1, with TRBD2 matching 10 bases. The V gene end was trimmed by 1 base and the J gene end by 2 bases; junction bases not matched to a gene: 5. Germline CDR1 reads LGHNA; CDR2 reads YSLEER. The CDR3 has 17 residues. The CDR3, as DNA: TGCGCCAGCAGCCAAGGCGGGAGCGGGGGGGCCTACAATGAGCAGTTCTTC. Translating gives CASSQGGSGGAYNEQFF.

The CDR3 loop reads CASSPSGQGKYGYTF. The DNA for the CDR3 is TGTGCCAGCAGCCCCTCGGGACAGGGGAAATATGGCTACACCTTC. The rearrangement links TRBV7-2 to TRBJ1-2, with 10 bases fitting TRBD1. CDR3 length: 15 amino acids. Losses at the gene ends were 5 bases for V and 5 bases for J; bases not matched to a gene: 8. Germline V gene data show CDR1 as SGHTA and CDR2 as FQGNSA.

The CDR3 DNA sequence: TGTGCCATCAGGACATTGGAAGGCGGGGAGCTGTTTTTT. It encodes CAIRTLEGGELFF. The chain joins TRBV10-3 to TRBJ2-2; D not certain. Trimming stripped 6 bases from V and 7 bases from J, with 12 bases between. From germline, CDR1 is ENHRY and CDR2 SYGVKD. The CDR3 spans 13 residues.

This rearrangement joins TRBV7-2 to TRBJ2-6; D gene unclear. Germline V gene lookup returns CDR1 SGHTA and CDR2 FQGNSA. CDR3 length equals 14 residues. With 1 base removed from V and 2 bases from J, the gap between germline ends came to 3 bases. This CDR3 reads CASSLVAGANVLTF. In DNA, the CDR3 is TGTGCCAGCAGCTTAGTCGCTGGGGCCAACGTCCTGACTTTC.

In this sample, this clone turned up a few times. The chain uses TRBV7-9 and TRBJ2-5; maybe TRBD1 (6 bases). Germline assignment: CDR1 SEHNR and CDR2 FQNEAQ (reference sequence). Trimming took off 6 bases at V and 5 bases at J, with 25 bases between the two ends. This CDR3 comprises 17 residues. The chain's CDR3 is CASRVAFSRGLFETQYF. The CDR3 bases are TGTGCCAGCAGGGTAGCATTTTCCAGGGGCCTTTTTGAGACCCAGTACTTC.

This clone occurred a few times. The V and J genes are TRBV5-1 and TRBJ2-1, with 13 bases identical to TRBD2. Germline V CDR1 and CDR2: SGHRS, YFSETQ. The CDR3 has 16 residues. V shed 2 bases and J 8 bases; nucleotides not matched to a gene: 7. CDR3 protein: CASSFGLAGESDEQFF. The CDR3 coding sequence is TGCGCCAGCAGCTTTGGACTAGCGGGAGAATCGGATGAGCAGTTCTTC.

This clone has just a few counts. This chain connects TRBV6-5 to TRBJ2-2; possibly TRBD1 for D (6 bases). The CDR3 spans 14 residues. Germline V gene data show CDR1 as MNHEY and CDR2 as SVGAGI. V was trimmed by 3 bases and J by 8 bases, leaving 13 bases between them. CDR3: CASSYNRARGELFF. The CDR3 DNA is TGTGCCAGCAGTTATAACAGGGCAAGGGGGGAGCTGTTTTTT.

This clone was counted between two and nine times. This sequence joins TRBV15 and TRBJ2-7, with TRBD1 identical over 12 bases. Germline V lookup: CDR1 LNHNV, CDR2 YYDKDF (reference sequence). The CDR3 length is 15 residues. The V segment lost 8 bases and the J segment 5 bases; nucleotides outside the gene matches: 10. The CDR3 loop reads CATRAGTGGFNEQYF. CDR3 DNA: TGTGCCACCCGGGCCGGGACAGGGGGCTTCAACGAGCAGTACTTC.

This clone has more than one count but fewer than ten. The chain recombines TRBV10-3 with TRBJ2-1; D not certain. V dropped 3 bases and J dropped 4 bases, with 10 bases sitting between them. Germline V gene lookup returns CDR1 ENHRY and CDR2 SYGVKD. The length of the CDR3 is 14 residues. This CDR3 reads CAISEGNGYNEQFF. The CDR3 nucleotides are TGTGCCATCAGTGAAGGTAACGGGTACAATGAGCAGTTCTTC.

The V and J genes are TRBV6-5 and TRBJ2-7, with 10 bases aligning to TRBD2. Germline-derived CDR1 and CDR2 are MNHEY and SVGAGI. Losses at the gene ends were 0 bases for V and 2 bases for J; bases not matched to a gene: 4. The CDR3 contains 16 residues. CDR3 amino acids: CASSYSSGRGAYEQYF. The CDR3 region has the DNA TGTGCCAGCAGTTACTCGAGCGGGAGGGGGGCCTACGAGCAGTACTTC.

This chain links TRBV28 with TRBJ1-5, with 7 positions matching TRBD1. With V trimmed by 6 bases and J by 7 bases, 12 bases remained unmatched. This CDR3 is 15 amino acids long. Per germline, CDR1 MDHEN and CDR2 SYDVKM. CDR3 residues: CASSLDRAPTQPQHF. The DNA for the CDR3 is TGTGCCAGCAGCCTCGACAGGGCTCCAACCCAGCCCCAGCATTTT.

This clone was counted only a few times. Here the CDR3 DNA reads TGTGCCAGCGGCGCCCAGGTTAATGAAAAACTGTTTTTT. It encodes CASGAQVNEKLFF. The chain uses TRBV28 and TRBJ1-4, with D uncertain. With 8 bases removed from V and 4 bases from J, the gap between germline ends came to 11 bases. The CDR3 length is 13 residues. Germline loops: CDR1 MDHEN, CDR2 SYDVKM.

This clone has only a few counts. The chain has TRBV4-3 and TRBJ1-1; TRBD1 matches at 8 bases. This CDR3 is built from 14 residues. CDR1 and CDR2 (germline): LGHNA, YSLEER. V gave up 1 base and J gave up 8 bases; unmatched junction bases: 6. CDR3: CASSQVTGTGEAFF. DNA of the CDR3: TGCGCCAGCAGCCAAGTTACCGGGACAGGAGAAGCTTTCTTT.

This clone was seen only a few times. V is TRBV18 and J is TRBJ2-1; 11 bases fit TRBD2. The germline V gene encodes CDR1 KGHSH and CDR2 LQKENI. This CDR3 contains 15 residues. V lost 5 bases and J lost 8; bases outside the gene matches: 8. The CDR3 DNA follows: TGTGCCAGCTCATCGACTAGCGGGATAGCCCATGAGCAGTTCTTC. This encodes CASSSTSGIAHEQFF.

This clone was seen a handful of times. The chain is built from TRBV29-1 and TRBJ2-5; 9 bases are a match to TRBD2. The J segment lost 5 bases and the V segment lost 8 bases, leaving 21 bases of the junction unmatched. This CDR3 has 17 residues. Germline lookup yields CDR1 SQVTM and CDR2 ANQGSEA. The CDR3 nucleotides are TGCAGCTATCTCAGCCGTGGGCTAGCGGGAACGGTGGAGACCCAGTACTTC. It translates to CSYLSRGLAGTVETQYF. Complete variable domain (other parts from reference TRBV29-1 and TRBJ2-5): SAVISQKPSRDICQRGTSLTIQCQVDSQVTMMFWYRQQPGQSLTLIATANQGSEATYESGFVIDKFPISRPNLTFSTLTVSNMSPEDSSIYLCSYLSRGLAGTVETQYFGPGTRLLVL.

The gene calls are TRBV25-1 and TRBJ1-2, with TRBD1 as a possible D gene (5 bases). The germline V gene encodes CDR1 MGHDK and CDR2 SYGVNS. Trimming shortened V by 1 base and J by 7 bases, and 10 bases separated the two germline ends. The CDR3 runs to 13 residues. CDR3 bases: TGTGCCAGCAGTGAATTAGCAGGGTCTGGCTACACCTTC. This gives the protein CASSELAGSGYTF.

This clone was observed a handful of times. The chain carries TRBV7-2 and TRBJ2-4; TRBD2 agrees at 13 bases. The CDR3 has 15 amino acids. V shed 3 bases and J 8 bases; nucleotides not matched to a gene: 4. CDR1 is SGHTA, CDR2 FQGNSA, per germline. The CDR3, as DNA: TGTGCCAGCAGCTTCCAACTAGCGGGAGGGCACATTCAGTACTTC. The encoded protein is CASSFQLAGGHIQYF.

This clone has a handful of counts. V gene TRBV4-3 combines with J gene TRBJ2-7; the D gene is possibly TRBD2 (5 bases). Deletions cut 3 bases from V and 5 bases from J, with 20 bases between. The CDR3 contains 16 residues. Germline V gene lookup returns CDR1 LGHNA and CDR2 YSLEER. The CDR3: CASSQRAEVISDEQYF. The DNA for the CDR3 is TGCGCCAGCAGCCAGAGAGCTGAGGTTATTAGCGACGAGCAGTACTTC.

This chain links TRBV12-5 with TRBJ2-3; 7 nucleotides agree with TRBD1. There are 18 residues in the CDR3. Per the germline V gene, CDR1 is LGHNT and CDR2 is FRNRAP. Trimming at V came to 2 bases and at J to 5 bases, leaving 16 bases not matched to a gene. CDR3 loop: CASGLPPKGQVHVDTQYF. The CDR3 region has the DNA TGTGCTAGTGGTTTGCCTCCAAAAGGACAGGTACATGTAGATACGCAGTATTTT.

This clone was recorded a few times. The CDR3 DNA sequence: TGTGCCAGCAGTTACAGGGTTTTTGGGGAAAAACTGTTTTTT. Its protein is CASSYRVFGEKLFF. The chain carries TRBV11-2 and TRBJ1-4, with TRBD1 as a possible D gene (6 bases). Germline CDR1 reads SGHAT; CDR2 reads FQNNGV. V lost 6 bases to trimming and J lost 8 bases, with 16 bases between them. The CDR3 is 14 residues long.

The CDR3 bases are TGTGCCAGCAGTTACTTCAGACAGGACAATGAGCAGTTCTTC. Translated: CASSYFRQDNEQFF. The V call is TRBV6-5, the J call TRBJ2-1, with a weak D call TRBD1 (6 bases). The ends were cut back, 1 base at V and 5 bases at J, with 9 bases in the middle. Looked up from germline, CDR1 is MNHEY and CDR2 is SVGAGI. This CDR3 comprises 14 residues.